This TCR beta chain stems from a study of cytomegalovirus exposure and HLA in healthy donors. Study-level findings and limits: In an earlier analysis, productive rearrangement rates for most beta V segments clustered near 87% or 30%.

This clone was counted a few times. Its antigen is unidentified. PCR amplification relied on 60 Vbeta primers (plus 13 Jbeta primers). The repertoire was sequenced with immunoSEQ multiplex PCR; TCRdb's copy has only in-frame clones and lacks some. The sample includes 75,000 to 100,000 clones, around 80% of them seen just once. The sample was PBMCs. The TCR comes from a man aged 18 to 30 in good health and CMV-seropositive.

In nucleotides, the CDR3 is TGTGCCAGCAGCTTACGGGACATTCAGGGCTCGAATTCACCCCTCCACTTT. Translated: CASSLRDIQGSNSPLHF. This chain uses TRBV7-8 with TRBJ1-6; D is perhaps TRBD1 (6 bases). The CDR3 length is 17 residues. V dropped 2 bases and J dropped 7 bases, with 18 bases sitting between them. Germline-derived CDR1 and CDR2 are SGHVS and FQNEAQ.